Below, 6 T cell receptor beta chains from the same sample are listed, as sequenced in a study of graft-versus-host responses after intestinal transplantation. Data came from immunoSEQ multiplex PCR; TCRdb stores just in-frame clones and leaves some out. The repertoire holds about 1,800 clones, with almost 90% as singletons. Both intraepithelial and lamina propria lymphocytes were released by processing graft tissue. Sequencing used ileum tissue, obtained 350 to 400 days after intestinal transplantation. These receptor sequences come from a human patient who received an intestinal transplant, so some T cells may come from the graft donor.

This chain links TRBV6-5 with TRBJ1-4; D possibly corresponds to TRBD1 (5 bases). CDR1 is MNHEY and CDR2 is SVGAGI in the germline V gene. The CDR3 spans 14 residues. V was pared by 5 bases and J by 7 bases, with 14 bases between. The CDR3 reads CASSDGQGSEKLFF. As DNA, the CDR3 is TGTGCCAGCAGTGACGGGCAGGGTAGTGAAAAACTGTTTTTT.

This clone was seen just once. The chain has TRBV7-9 and TRBJ2-7; a possible D gene is TRBD2 (5 bases). Per the germline V gene, CDR1 is SEHNR and CDR2 is FQNEAQ (reference sequence). V shed 5 bases and J shed 13 bases, with 27 bases lying between them. The CDR3 loop spans 15 amino acids. DNA for the CDR3: TGTGCCAGCAGCGACGGGGTAATCGGCCCGCGGACTCCCTACTTC. As protein: CASSDGVIGPRTPYF.

V gene TRBV30 combines with J gene TRBJ1-6; unclear D gene. Germline CDR1 reads GTSNPN; CDR2 reads SVGIG (reference sequence). This CDR3 is 14 amino acids long. V dropped 4 bases and J dropped 13 bases, with 20 bases sitting between them. The chain's CDR3 is CAWKPWEPVFPLHF. For the CDR3, the DNA is TGTGCCTGGAAACCCTGGGAGCCTGTTTTTCCCCTCCACTTT.

This chain uses TRBV30 with TRBJ2-7; D gene unclear. The CDR3 runs 14 residues. The germline gives CDR1 GTSNPN, CDR2 SVGIG (reference sequence). Trimming pared 4 bases from V and 0 bases from J, leaving 13 bases between. The CDR3 region is CAWKHRPDSYEQYF. The CDR3 DNA reads as TGTGCCTGGAAGCATAGGCCCGACTCCTACGAGCAGTACTTC. Complete variable domain (other parts from reference TRBV30 and TRBJ2-7): SQTIHQWPATLVQPVGSPLSLECTVEGTSNPNLYWYRQAAGRGLQLLFYSVGIGQISSEVPQNLSASRPQDRQFILSSKKLLLSDSGFYLCAWKHRPDSYEQYFGPGTRLTVT.

The chain uses TRBV5-1 and TRBJ2-7; D is possibly TRBD1 or TRBD2 (5 bases each). This CDR3 is 14 amino acids long. Germline assignment: CDR1 SGHRS and CDR2 YFSETQ. The V gene lost 4 bases and the J gene lost 1 base, with 12 bases spanning the gap. As DNA, the CDR3 is TGCGCCAGCAGCCCGGGGACGGCTTCCTACGAGCAGTACTTC. It specifies CASSPGTASYEQYF.

This clone has more than one count but fewer than ten. The gene calls are TRBV7-5 and TRBJ2-2. TRBV7-5 is a documented pseudogene. The CDR3 runs 15 residues. The CDR3 nucleotides are TGTGCCACCCAGGGGAGGGACAGTCGAATTGGGGAGCTGTTTTTT. It specifies CATQGRDSRIGELFF.